The 6 T cell receptor beta chains in this list originate from one sample, sequenced in a study of cytomegalovirus exposure and HLA in healthy donors. A multiplex PCR was run with 60 Vbeta primers and 13 Jbeta primers. The data were produced by immunoSEQ multiplex PCR, yet TCRdb's version contains in-frame clones alone and is incomplete. The sample records over 75,000 clones, about 75% being singletons. Sequencing was carried out using PBMCs. Receptor source: a man aged 40-49 years in good health and CMV-seropositive.

This chain connects TRBV6-5 to TRBJ1-2; D is unresolved. V was cut by 7 bases and J by 4 bases, with 10 bases left in between. CDR1 MNHEY and CDR2 SVGAGI come from the germline V gene. The CDR3 is 12 amino acids. CDR3 amino acids: CASTPGGYGYTF. The CDR3 DNA reads as TGTGCCAGCACCCCCGGCGGCTATGGCTACACCTTC.

This clone was counted once. The V call is TRBV10-3, the J call TRBJ2-1; 8 bases align to TRBD1. Trimming removed 4 bases from V and 6 bases from J; junction bases left unmatched: 8. The CDR3 has 15 residues. Looked up from germline, CDR1 is ENHRY and CDR2 is SYGVKD. The CDR3 reads CAISGNRGAINEQFF. The CDR3 bases are TGTGCCATCAGTGGAAACAGGGGGGCAATCAATGAGCAGTTCTTC.

The rearrangement uses TRBV27 and TRBJ2-3; a weak D match, TRBD1 (5 bases). Trimming removed 6 bases from V and 2 bases from J, with 9 bases in between. The CDR3 is 13 residues long. Germline lookup yields CDR1 MNHEY and CDR2 SMNVEV (reference sequence). The CDR3 DNA follows: TGTGCCAGCAGGGGGCGACTCACAGATACGCAGTATTTT. Encoded protein: CASRGRLTDTQYF.

The chain combines TRBV29-1 with TRBJ1-1, with a possible D match to TRBD1 (5 bases). The CDR3 covers 12 residues. CDR1 SQVTM and CDR2 ANQGSEA come from the germline V gene. V lost 3 bases and J 1 base, leaving 6 bases between the germline ends. The chain's CDR3 is CSVEQGNTEAFF. The DNA for the CDR3 is TGCAGCGTTGAGCAGGGGAACACTGAAGCTTTCTTT. Complete variable domain (other parts from reference TRBV29-1 and TRBJ1-1): SAVISQKPSRDICQRGTSLTIQCQVDSQVTMMFWYRQQPGQSLTLIATANQGSEATYESGFVIDKFPISRPNLTFSTLTVSNMSPEDSSIYLCSVEQGNTEAFFGQGTRLTVV.

This clone was detected only a few times. The chain carries TRBV25-1 and TRBJ2-2; D gene uncertain. The germline V gene has CDR1 MGHDK and CDR2 SYGVNS. Trimming took 11 bases from V and 7 from J, leaving 17 bases between them. The CDR3 consists of 13 residues. The CDR3 loop is CACLRGLDGELFF. CDR3 DNA sequence: TGTGCCTGTTTAAGAGGCTTAGACGGGGAGCTGTTTTTT.

This clone was observed a single time. The chain uses TRBV7-2 and TRBJ2-3, with 10 bases fitting TRBD2. Unmatched junction bases numbered 7, after V lost 5 bases and J lost 2 bases. From germline, CDR1 is SGHTA and CDR2 FQGNSA. The CDR3 is made up of 16 amino acids. CDR3 DNA sequence: TGTGCCAGCAGCGCCCGGACTAGCGGCCTCACAGATACGCAGTATTTT. It yields the protein CASSARTSGLTDTQYF.